The 30 T cell receptor beta chains below come from one sample, sequenced in a study of T cell changes during pregnancy in multiple sclerosis. Clones were sequenced by immunoSEQ multiplex PCR, and TCRdb holds only the in-frame ones, with some missing. Altogether about 59,000 clones are present, approximately 93% being singletons, with the ten largest covering about 2.5%. This specimen was CD8+ T cells from peripheral blood mononuclear cells, taken in the third trimester of pregnancy. These TCRs come from a female donor with multiple sclerosis, enrolled in a pregnancy study.

This clone has a handful of counts. The chain joins TRBV28 to TRBJ1-2; D might be TRBD1 (6 bases). CDR1 and CDR2 (germline): MDHEN, SYDVKM. Deletions cut 7 bases from V and 0 bases from J, with 18 bases between. The CDR3 runs to 16 residues. CDR3: CASIKAQGFPNYGYTF. The CDR3 bases are TGTGCCAGCATCAAAGCACAGGGATTTCCTAACTATGGCTACACCTTC.

This chain uses TRBV19 with TRBJ1-1; TRBD1 is a possible D gene (6 bases). V was cut by 3 bases and J by 1 base, with 12 bases left in between. The germline CDR1 and CDR2 sequences are LNHDA and SQIVND (reference sequence). The CDR3 has 15 amino acids. The CDR3 nucleotides read TGTGCCAGTAGTATCAACAGGGCCCCGAACACTGAAGCTTTCTTT. Encoded protein: CASSINRAPNTEAFF. Looking up the rest from reference TRBV19 and TRBJ1-1 gives the full variable domain: DGGITQSPKYLFRKEGQNVTLSCEQNLNHDAMYWYRQDPGQGLRLIYYSQIVNDFQKGDIAEGYSVSREKKESFPLTVTSAQKNPTAFYLCASSINRAPNTEAFFGQGTRLTVV.

The V gene is TRBV7-9, the J gene TRBJ2-7; 11 bases are shared with TRBD2. The CDR3 is 14 amino acids. Germline trimming cut 4 bases from V and 3 bases from J; bases unmatched to any gene: 2. Germline lookup yields CDR1 SEHNR and CDR2 FQNEAQ (reference sequence). This CDR3 is CASSSGLAGYEQYF. The CDR3 DNA follows: TGTGCCAGCAGCTCCGGACTAGCGGGCTACGAGCAGTACTTC.

The gene calls are TRBV4-1 and TRBJ2-5, with TRBD2 identical over 10 bases. The CDR3 is 15 amino acids. V dropped 2 bases and J dropped 5; count of bases not matched to a gene: 5. The V gene's germline CDR1 is MGHRA and CDR2 YSYEKL. As DNA, the CDR3 is TGCGCCAGCAGCCAACTAGCGGGAGTTTGGGAGACCCAGTACTTC. Its protein product is CASSQLAGVWETQYF.

The J gene is TRBJ2-2, the V gene TRBV10-3; TRBD1 might be the D (6 bases). V lost 6 bases and J 3 bases, leaving 14 bases between the germline ends. This CDR3 region has 15 residues. CDR1 is ENHRY, CDR2 SYGVKD, per germline. The CDR3 here is CAISSGQSDTGELFF. Written as DNA, the CDR3 is TGTGCCATCAGCTCAGGACAGTCGGACACCGGGGAGCTGTTTTTT.

The V and J genes are TRBV2 and TRBJ2-3; 8 bases agree with TRBD2. The CDR3 contains 16 residues. Germline loops: CDR1 SNHLY, CDR2 FYNNEI. The trim removed 2 bases at V and 0 bases at J, leaving 4 bases unmatched. DNA for the CDR3: TGTGCCAGCAGTGAACCAAGCGGGAGAAGCACAGATACGCAGTATTTT. This translates into CASSEPSGRSTDTQYF. The whole variable domain, remainder taken from reference TRBV2 and TRBJ2-3, is EPEVTQTPSHQVTQMGQEVILRCVPISNHLYFYWYRQILGQKVEFLVSFYNNEISEKSEIFDDQFSVERPDGSNFTLKIRSTKLEDSAMYFCASSEPSGRSTDTQYFGPGTRLTVL.

This chain links TRBV5-1 with TRBJ2-2; the D gene is possibly TRBD1 (5 bases). Germline V lookup: CDR1 SGHRS, CDR2 YFSETQ. The CDR3 totals 14 residues. With 6 bases removed from V and 4 bases from J, the gap between germline ends came to 13 bases. The CDR3 spells CASTSDSFTGELFF. The CDR3, as DNA: TGCGCCAGCACTTCTGACAGTTTCACCGGGGAGCTGTTTTTT.

The chain joins TRBV19 to TRBJ1-1; D gene unclear. The CDR3 covers 13 residues. Between the trimmed V and J ends, which lost 3 bases and 2 bases, there was a span of 7 bases. Germline-derived CDR1 and CDR2 are LNHDA and SQIVND (reference sequence). The CDR3 protein is CASSMTGNTEAFF. The CDR3 region has the DNA TGTGCCAGTAGTATGACGGGAAACACTGAAGCTTTCTTT.

This clone appeared once. The chain has TRBV19 and TRBJ2-1; TRBD1 matches 9 bases. Trimming at V came to 2 bases and at J to 5 bases, leaving 4 bases not matched to a gene. Germline V lookup: CDR1 LNHDA, CDR2 SQIVND (reference sequence). This CDR3 region has 15 residues. The CDR3 loop reads CASSISTGGNNEQFF. CDR3 DNA sequence: TGTGCCAGTAGTATATCGACAGGGGGAAACAATGAGCAGTTCTTC.

This clone was counted once. Here the CDR3 DNA reads TGTGCCAGTAGTCCGGGACAGGGACTAGCTAACTATGGCTACACCTTC. Its translation is CASSPGQGLANYGYTF. This rearrangement joins TRBV19 to TRBJ1-2; the match to TRBD1 covers 9 bases. This CDR3 region has 16 residues. In germline, CDR1 is LNHDA, CDR2 SQIVND (reference sequence). Losses at the gene ends were 5 bases for V and 0 bases for J; bases not matched to a gene: 7. The full variable domain, completed using reference TRBV19 and TRBJ1-2, is DGGITQSPKYLFRKEGQNVTLSCEQNLNHDAMYWYRQDPGQGLRLIYYSQIVNDFQKGDIAEGYSVSREKKESFPLTVTSAQKNPTAFYLCASSPGQGLANYGYTFGSGTRLTVV.

This chain uses TRBV9 with TRBJ2-5; D remains ambiguous. Germline-derived CDR1 and CDR2 are SGDLS and YYNGEE. The V end lost 2 bases, the J end lost 4 bases, and 9 bases lay between the germline ends. The CDR3 sequence is 13 residues long. The CDR3 region is CASSVRPRETQYF. CDR3 nucleotide sequence: TGTGCCAGCAGCGTCCGTCCTCGAGAGACCCAGTACTTC.

This clone showed up just once. J is TRBJ1-1 and V is TRBV27; 8 nucleotides agree with TRBD1. The germline V gene encodes CDR1 MNHEY and CDR2 SMNVEV (reference sequence). This CDR3 contains 14 residues. Unmatched junction bases numbered 5, after V lost 4 bases and J lost 4 bases. CDR3 in amino acids: CASSYGQGTTEAFF. In nucleotides, the CDR3 is TGTGCCAGCAGTTATGGACAGGGAACCACTGAAGCTTTCTTT.

As concerns this clone: Because it lacks the conserved phenylalanine or tryptophan at the end, this CDR3 is likely a read error. The DNA is omitted, as the CDR3 cannot be located on it reliably, and the CDR3 follows TCRdb's listing. The chain uses TRBV11-2 and TRBJ1-2. Both ends counted, the CDR3 spans 13 residues. CDR1 is SGHAT and CDR2 is FQNNGV in the germline V gene. This CDR3 reads CASSLDLNGLPIL.

This chain links TRBV30 with TRBJ1-2; D is unclear. The CDR3 is made up of 11 amino acids. V was cut by 2 bases and J by 6 bases, with 7 bases left in between. Germline V CDR1 and CDR2: GTSNPN, SVGIG (reference sequence). CDR3: CAWSPGDGYTF. CDR3 bases: TGTGCCTGGAGTCCCGGAGATGGCTACACCTTC.

The sample holds one count of this clone. V and J are TRBV4-1 and TRBJ1-1; 7 bases fit TRBD1. The V gene end was trimmed by 4 bases and the J gene end by 3 bases; junction bases not matched to a gene: 8. Germline CDR1 reads MGHRA; CDR2 reads YSYEKL. CDR3 length equals 15 residues. CDR3 protein: CASSPGTAGDTEAFF. CDR3 nucleotide sequence: TGCGCCAGCAGCCCCGGGACAGCGGGGGACACTGAAGCTTTCTTT.

This clone was seen just once. The chain employs TRBV19 and TRBJ2-3, with TRBD2 identical over 7 bases. V lost 4 bases to trimming and J lost 7 bases; unmatched junction nucleotides: 11. In germline, CDR1 is LNHDA, CDR2 SQIVND (reference sequence). This CDR3 is 15 amino acids long. The DNA of the CDR3 is TGTGCCAGTAGTACGCTAGCGGACCCCGGGAATACGCAGTATTTT. Translating gives CASSTLADPGNTQYF.

V and J are TRBV27 and TRBJ2-1; 8 bases map to TRBD2. The CDR3 extends over 15 amino acids. J gave up 4 bases and V 6 bases, and 8 bases lay outside the gene matches. Germline V gene sequence: CDR1 MNHEY, CDR2 SMNVEV (reference sequence). The CDR3 coding sequence is TGTGCCAGCAGGAGGGCGGGAGGACGATACAATGAGCAGTTCTTC. Residues: CASRRAGGRYNEQFF.

This chain joins TRBV29-1 and TRBJ1-2, with D possibly TRBD1 on 6 matching bases. The CDR3 totals 10 residues. Germline V lookup: CDR1 SQVTM, CDR2 ANQGSEA. V lost 6 bases to trimming and J lost 6 bases, with 8 bases between them. The CDR3 sequence is CSVAGDGYTF. The CDR3 DNA sequence: TGCAGCGTAGCAGGGGATGGCTACACCTTC.

This clone was counted once. The genes are TRBV7-9 and TRBJ2-3; 9 positions agree with TRBD2. The V gene's germline CDR1 is SEHNR and CDR2 FQNEAQ (reference sequence). V trimming: 5 bases; J trimming: 0 bases; junction bases outside the gene matches: 3. The length of the CDR3 is 15 residues. The CDR3 region has the DNA TGTGCCAGCAGCCGTACTAGCGGGAGCACAGATACGCAGTATTTT. Translating gives CASSRTSGSTDTQYF. Drawing the rest from reference TRBV7-9 and TRBJ2-3, the complete variable domain is DTGVSQNPRHKITKRGQNVTFRCDPISEHNRLYWYRQTLGQGPEFLTYFQNEAQLEKSRLLSDRFSAERPKGSFSTLEIQRTEQGDSAMYLCASSRTSGSTDTQYFGPGTRLTVL.

J is TRBJ2-7 and V is TRBV5-1; TRBD1 is a possible D gene (6 bases). CDR1 is SGHRS and CDR2 is YFSETQ in the germline V gene. CDR3 length: 16 amino acids. V dropped 0 bases and J dropped 1 base, with 14 bases sitting between them. CDR3 DNA sequence: TGCGCCAGCAGCTTGGGGAGCCCAGGGGCGTCCTACGAGCAGTACTTC. This codes for CASSLGSPGASYEQYF. The variable domain in full, completed from reference TRBV5-1 and TRBJ2-7, reads KAGVTQTPRYLIKTRGQQVTLSCSPISGHRSVSWYQQTPGQGLQFLFEYFSETQRNKGNFPGRFSGRQFSNSRSEMNVSTLELGDSALYLCASSLGSPGASYEQYFGPGTRLTVT.

V and J are TRBV27 and TRBJ2-1; D possibly corresponds to TRBD1 (7 bases). CDR3 length: 17 residues. Trimming removed 2 bases at V and 4 bases at J, with 18 bases between. Germline CDR1 is MNHEY and CDR2 is SMNVEV (reference sequence). CDR3 in DNA: TGTGCCAGCAGTTTAATTCCCACCCCAGGGGGGTACAATGAGCAGTTCTTC. As protein: CASSLIPTPGGYNEQFF.

This clone occurred once. The chain employs TRBV6-1 and TRBJ1-5; D perhaps matches TRBD1 (5 bases). This CDR3 contains 14 residues. From germline, CDR1 is MNHNS and CDR2 SASEGT. V lost 4 bases and J 7 bases, leaving 14 bases between the germline ends. CDR3 residues: CASSGGREDQPQHF. CDR3 DNA sequence: TGTGCCAGCAGTGGGGGCAGGGAGGACCAGCCCCAGCATTTT.

The chain is built from TRBV7-9 and TRBJ2-7; 12 positions match TRBD2. The trim removed 5 bases at V and 0 bases at J, leaving 8 bases unmatched. Germline CDR1 SEHNR, CDR2 FQNEAQ (reference sequence). This CDR3 has 17 residues. CDR3 in DNA: TGTGCCAGCAGCCCGACGGGACTAGCGGGTAGCTCCTACGAGCAGTACTTC. This translates into CASSPTGLAGSSYEQYF.

This chain uses TRBV13 with TRBJ2-5, with 9 bases lining up with TRBD2. There are 14 residues in the CDR3. J was trimmed by 13 bases and V by 0 bases; bases with no gene match: 9. CDR1 is PRHDT, CDR2 FYEKMQ, per germline (reference sequence). This CDR3 is CASSLGLLGGGAYF. The CDR3 DNA reads TGTGCCAGCAGCTTAGGCCTGCTTGGCGGGGGGGCGTACTTC. Looking up the rest from reference TRBV13 and TRBJ2-5 gives the full variable domain: AAGVIQSPRHLIKEKRETATLKCYPIPRHDTVYWYQQGPGQDPQFLISFYEKMQSDKGSIPDRFSAQQFSDYHSELNMSSLELGDSALYFCASSLGLLGGGAYFGPGTRLLVL.

V gene TRBV7-9 combines with J gene TRBJ2-1; TRBD2 matches 10 bases. Germline CDR1 is SEHNR and CDR2 is FQNEAQ (reference sequence). The CDR3 sequence is 15 residues long. With 6 bases clipped from V and 4 bases from J, the junction kept 6 bases outside the gene matches. DNA for the CDR3: TGTGCCAGCAGGCTGTCTAGCGGGAGTTACAATGAGCAGTTCTTC. Protein sequence: CASRLSSGSYNEQFF. Full variable domain (rest looked up from reference TRBV7-9 and TRBJ2-1): DTGVSQNPRHKITKRGQNVTFRCDPISEHNRLYWYRQTLGQGPEFLTYFQNEAQLEKSRLLSDRFSAERPKGSFSTLEIQRTEQGDSAMYLCASRLSSGSYNEQFFGPGTRLTVL.

This clone was detected only once. V and J are TRBV4-1 and TRBJ2-2; perhaps TRBD2 as D (6 bases). V shed 0 bases and J shed 7 bases, with 18 bases lying between them. CDR1 is MGHRA, CDR2 YSYEKL, per germline. This CDR3 region has 17 residues. The CDR3 nucleotides are TGCGCCAGCAGCCAAGAGTCAACGGGATTGGGGGGCGGGGAGCTGTTTTTT. Translating it yields CASSQESTGLGGGELFF.

In this sample, this clone turned up once. This chain uses TRBV5-1 with TRBJ2-2; possible D gene TRBD1, 5 bases. From germline, CDR1 is SGHRS and CDR2 YFSETQ. V dropped 4 bases and J dropped 6 bases, with 10 bases sitting between them. CDR3 length equals 13 residues. CDR3 loop: CASSADNAGELFF. CDR3 nucleotides: TGCGCCAGCAGCGCGGACAATGCCGGGGAGCTGTTTTTT.

The gene calls are TRBV14 and TRBJ2-1, with a tentative D call TRBD1 (6 bases). Germline V lookup: CDR1 SGHDN, CDR2 FVKESK. Between the trimmed V and J ends, which lost 5 bases and 6 bases, there was a span of 14 bases. This CDR3 spans 14 amino acids. For the CDR3, the DNA is TGTGCCAGCAGCTCATTAAAGGGGGTCAATGAGCAGTTCTTC. Protein: CASSSLKGVNEQFF.

The chain is built from TRBV19 and TRBJ1-2; D uncertain. V dropped 3 bases and J dropped 8 bases, with 10 bases sitting between them. The CDR3 totals 12 residues. Germline assignment: CDR1 LNHDA and CDR2 SQIVND (reference sequence). The CDR3 here is CASSIGASGYTF. In DNA form, the CDR3 reads TGTGCCAGTAGTATTGGAGCTTCGGGCTACACCTTC. Full variable domain (rest looked up from reference TRBV19 and TRBJ1-2): DGGITQSPKYLFRKEGQNVTLSCEQNLNHDAMYWYRQDPGQGLRLIYYSQIVNDFQKGDIAEGYSVSREKKESFPLTVTSAQKNPTAFYLCASSIGASGYTFGSGTRLTVV.

V is TRBV6-6 and J is TRBJ2-1, with 8 bases fitting TRBD2. Trimming removed 8 bases from V and 14 bases from J; junction bases left unmatched: 14. The CDR3 consists of 13 residues. Germline lookup yields CDR1 MNHNY and CDR2 SVGAGI (reference sequence). The CDR3 nucleotides read TGTGCCAGCGGGAGCGCCACCGGGACTAGTAAGTTCTTC. Translating gives CASGSATGTSKFF.